A single sample is the source of the 6 T cell receptor beta chains below, sequenced in a study of early T cells in non-severe SARS-CoV-2 infection. TCRdb processed the 5' RACE reads anew with MiXCR; each CDR3 protein has one entry. The table shows around 52,000 distinct CDR3 sequences, with more than 9% occurring only once. Sequenced material: whole blood. Receptor source: an adult who was a healthcare worker with PCR-confirmed SARS-CoV-2 infection or an uninfected control (not recorded which).

This clonotype has a count of ten or more. This chain uses TRBV9 with TRBJ2-7; weak D call: TRBD1 (5 bases). This CDR3 has 14 amino acids. The germline V gene encodes CDR1 SGDLS and CDR2 YYNGEE. The V end was cut by 4 bases, the J end by 0 bases, with 11 bases between. The CDR3 DNA follows: TGTGCCAGCAGCCCGACAGTTCTCTCCTACGAGCAGTACTTC. Translation gives CASSPTVLSYEQYF.

This clonotype has more than one count but fewer than ten. The chain has TRBV24-1 and TRBJ2-5; 8 nucleotides agree with TRBD2. This CDR3 spans 15 amino acids. J was trimmed by 3 bases and V by 5 bases; bases with no gene match: 7. Germline values: CDR1 KGHDR, CDR2 SFDVKD. The CDR3 protein is CATSGIAGGEETQYF. The CDR3, as DNA: TGTGCCACCAGTGGGATCGCGGGGGGAGAAGAGACCCAGTACTTC.

The chain employs TRBV7-9 and TRBJ1-3; 7 bases align to TRBD1. The trim removed 5 bases at V and 10 bases at J, leaving 8 bases unmatched. Germline assignment: CDR1 SEHNR and CDR2 FQNEAQ (reference sequence). This CDR3 has 13 residues. The CDR3 protein is CASSESRGSTIYF. The CDR3 bases are TGTGCCAGCAGCGAAAGCAGGGGGTCGACCATATATTTT.

This clonotype was seen ten or more times. The chain uses TRBV5-1 and TRBJ2-3; D gene unclear. This CDR3 is built from 13 residues. V shed 1 base and J shed 1 base, with 4 bases lying between them. Germline lookup yields CDR1 SGHRS and CDR2 YFSETQ. The CDR3, as DNA: TGCGCCAGCAGCTTGTCGCGCACAGATACGCAGTATTTT. It is translated as CASSLSRTDTQYF.

This clonotype has more than one count but fewer than ten. The genes are TRBV6-2 or TRBV6-3 and TRBJ2-4; D is ambiguous. CDR1 MNHEY and CDR2 SVGEGT come from the germline V gene. The ends were cut back, 7 bases at V and 6 bases at J, with 16 bases in the middle. This CDR3 has 14 amino acids. The CDR3 spells CASTLGYPSNIQYF. CDR3 coding DNA: TGTGCCAGCACCCTTGGGTACCCCTCAAACATTCAGTACTTC.

About this clonotype itself: Germline and junction disagree at one end, which may indicate a read error. V and J are TRBV7-9 and TRBJ1-4; D gene uncertain. The length of the CDR3 is 13 residues. Germline CDR1 and CDR2: SEHNR and FQNEAQ (reference sequence). The chain's CDR3 is CVSSSSLVEKLFF. The DNA for the CDR3 is TGTGTCAGCAGCTCCTCACTGGTTGAAAAACTGTTTTTT.